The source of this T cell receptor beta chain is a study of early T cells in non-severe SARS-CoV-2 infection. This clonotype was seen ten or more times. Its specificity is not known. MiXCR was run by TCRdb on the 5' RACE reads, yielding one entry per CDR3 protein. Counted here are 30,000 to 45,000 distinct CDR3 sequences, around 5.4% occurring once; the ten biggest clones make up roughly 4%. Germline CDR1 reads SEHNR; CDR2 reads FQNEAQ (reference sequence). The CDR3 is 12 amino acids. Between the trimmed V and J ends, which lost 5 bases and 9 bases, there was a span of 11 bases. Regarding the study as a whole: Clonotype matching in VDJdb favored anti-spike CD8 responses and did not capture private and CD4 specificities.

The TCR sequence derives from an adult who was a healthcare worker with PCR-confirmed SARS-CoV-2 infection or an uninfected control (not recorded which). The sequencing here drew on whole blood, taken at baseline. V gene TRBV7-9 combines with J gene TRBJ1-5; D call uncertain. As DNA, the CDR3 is TGTGCCAGCAGCCTCCGCGAATGGCCCCAGCATTTT. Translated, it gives CASSLREWPQHF.